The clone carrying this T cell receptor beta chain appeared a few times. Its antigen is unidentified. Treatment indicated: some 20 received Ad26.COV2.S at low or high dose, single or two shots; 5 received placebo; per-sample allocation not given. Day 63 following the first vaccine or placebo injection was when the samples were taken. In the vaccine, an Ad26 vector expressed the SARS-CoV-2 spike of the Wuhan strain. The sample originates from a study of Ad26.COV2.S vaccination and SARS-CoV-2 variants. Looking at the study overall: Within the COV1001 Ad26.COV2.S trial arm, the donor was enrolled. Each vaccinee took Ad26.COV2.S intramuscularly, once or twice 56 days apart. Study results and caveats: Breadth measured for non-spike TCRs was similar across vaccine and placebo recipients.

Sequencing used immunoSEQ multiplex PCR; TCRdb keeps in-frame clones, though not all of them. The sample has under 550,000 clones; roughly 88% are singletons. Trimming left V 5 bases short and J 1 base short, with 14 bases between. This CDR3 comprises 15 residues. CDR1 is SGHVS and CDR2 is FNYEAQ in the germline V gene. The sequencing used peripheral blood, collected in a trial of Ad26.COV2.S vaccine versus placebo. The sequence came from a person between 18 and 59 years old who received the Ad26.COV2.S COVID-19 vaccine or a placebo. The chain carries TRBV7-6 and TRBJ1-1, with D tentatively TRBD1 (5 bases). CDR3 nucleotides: TGTGCCAGCAGCCCCTTTGCGGGGGGGAACACTGAAGCTTTCTTT. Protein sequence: CASSPFAGGNTEAFF.